The 16 T cell receptor beta chains given below trace back to one sample, sequenced in a study of blood T cell repertoires in COVID-19. Assay: immunoSEQ multiplex PCR; the TCRdb copy retains only in-frame clones and omits some. The table includes over 95,000 clones, less than 90% detected once. Sequenced input: peripheral blood. All receptors derive from a man aged 65 to 85 with active or convalescent COVID-19.

At least ten counts were recorded for this clone. The V gene is TRBV7-9, the J gene TRBJ2-1; TRBD1 matches at 9 bases. V trimming: 4 bases; J trimming: 6 bases; junction bases outside the gene matches: 7. The CDR3 contains 15 residues. Germline V CDR1 and CDR2: SEHNR, FQNEAQ (reference sequence). CDR3 sequence (DNA): TGTGCCAGCAGCTCCGGGACAGGGTTCAGCAATGAGCAGTTCTTC. This encodes CASSSGTGFSNEQFF.

This chain connects TRBV20-1 to TRBJ1-6; 9 nucleotides agree with TRBD1. CDR1 is DFQATT and CDR2 is SNEGSKA in the germline V gene (reference sequence). The CDR3 runs to 14 residues. V gave up 3 bases and J gave up 7 bases; unmatched junction bases: 4. The CDR3 here is CSASRDRENSPLHF. DNA of the CDR3: TGCAGTGCTAGTAGGGACAGGGAGAATTCACCCCTCCACTTT.

This clone was observed a single time. The chain has TRBV18 and TRBJ2-3; D possibly corresponds to TRBD1 (6 bases). Per the germline V gene, CDR1 is KGHSH and CDR2 is LQKENI. The CDR3 length is 16 residues. V lost 0 bases and J lost 3, with 13 bases in between. This CDR3 reads CASSPPYRERTDTQYF. The CDR3 DNA sequence: TGTGCCAGCTCACCACCGTACAGGGAGAGGACAGATACGCAGTATTTT. The full variable domain, completed using reference TRBV18 and TRBJ2-3, is NAGVMQNPRHLVRRRGQEARLRCSPMKGHSHVYWYRQLPEEGLKFMVYLQKENIIDESGMPKERFSAEFPKEGPSILRIQQVVRGDSAAYFCASSPPYRERTDTQYFGPGTRLTVL.

The chain is built from TRBV5-4 and TRBJ2-3, with 8 bases lining up with TRBD1. The V and J ends lost 4 bases and 3 bases, in that order; junction bases with no gene match: 7. Looked up from germline, CDR1 is SGHNT and CDR2 is YYREEE (reference sequence). This CDR3 spans 15 amino acids. CDR3 bases: TGTGCCAGCAGCAAATCCAGGGGGCAGACAGATACGCAGTATTTT. This encodes CASSKSRGQTDTQYF.

The table lists this clone with a few counts. The genes are TRBV24-1 and TRBJ1-2; maybe TRBD1 (6 bases). This CDR3 is built from 15 residues. Trimming removed 7 bases from V and 6 bases from J, with 20 bases in between. Per germline, CDR1 KGHDR and CDR2 SFDVKD. CDR3 DNA sequence: TGTGCCACCAGCCCGAGGGGTGCAGGGGAAAATGGCTACACCTTC. As protein: CATSPRGAGENGYTF.

This clone has only one observation. The genes are TRBV6-4 and TRBJ2-3; D might be TRBD1 (7 bases). Germline assignment: CDR1 MRHNA and CDR2 SNTAGT. The V and J ends lost 6 bases and 0 bases respectively, with 19 bases between them. The CDR3 loop spans 17 amino acids. Written as DNA, the CDR3 is TGTGCCAGCAGCGCCCAGGGGGGAATTTCTAGCACAGATACGCAGTATTTT. Amino acids: CASSAQGGISSTDTQYF.

The V call is TRBV7-9, the J call TRBJ2-3; 10 bases match TRBD1. CDR1 and CDR2 (germline): SEHNR, FQNEAQ (reference sequence). This CDR3 comprises 17 residues. Losses at the gene ends were 5 bases for V and 4 bases for J; bases not matched to a gene: 12. As DNA, the CDR3 is TGTGCCAGCAGCCTACGTAGCAGGACAGGGGGTGCAGATACGCAGTATTTT. Its translation is CASSLRSRTGGADTQYF.

The V call is TRBV2, the J call TRBJ1-1; TRBD1 matches 9 bases. The CDR3 covers 15 residues. The V and J ends lost 6 bases and 2 bases, in that order; junction bases with no gene match: 7. Germline assignment: CDR1 SNHLY and CDR2 FYNNEI. CDR3 amino acids: CASSVTGGPNTEAFF. CDR3 nucleotide sequence: TGTGCCAGCAGCGTAACAGGGGGCCCTAACACTGAAGCTTTCTTT. The whole variable domain, remainder taken from reference TRBV2 and TRBJ1-1, is EPEVTQTPSHQVTQMGQEVILRCVPISNHLYFYWYRQILGQKVEFLVSFYNNEISEKSEIFDDQFSVERPDGSNFTLKIRSTKLEDSAMYFCASSVTGGPNTEAFFGQGTRLTVV.

The V and J genes are TRBV15 and TRBJ2-7, with TRBD1 as a possible D gene (5 bases). Trimming removed 2 bases from V and 4 bases from J, with 9 bases in between. Per germline, CDR1 LNHNV and CDR2 YYDKDF (reference sequence). The CDR3 has 13 amino acids. The CDR3: CATSRNQGYEQYF. CDR3 DNA: TGTGCCACCAGCAGAAATCAGGGTTACGAGCAGTACTTC.

This rearrangement joins TRBV7-6 to TRBJ1-6; 12 bases fit TRBD1. This CDR3 has 18 amino acids. J gave up 7 bases and V 1 base, and 8 bases lay outside the gene matches. The V gene's germline CDR1 is SGHVS and CDR2 FNYEAQ. CDR3 protein: CASSLGGTGGAGNSPLHF. The CDR3 DNA reads as TGTGCCAGCAGCTTAGGTGGGACAGGGGGCGCGGGCAATTCACCCCTCCACTTT.

Only one count was recorded for this clone. The rearrangement uses TRBV2 and TRBJ1-5; TRBD1 aligns across 8 bases. CDR3 length: 15 amino acids. The J segment lost 3 bases and the V segment lost 4 bases, leaving 5 bases of the junction unmatched. The germline gives CDR1 SNHLY, CDR2 FYNNEI. In DNA form, the CDR3 reads TGTGCCAGCAGTGGATGGACAGGGACCAATCAGCCCCAGCATTTT. Its protein is CASSGWTGTNQPQHF. Full variable domain (outside the CDR3, taken from reference TRBV2 and TRBJ1-5): EPEVTQTPSHQVTQMGQEVILRCVPISNHLYFYWYRQILGQKVEFLVSFYNNEISEKSEIFDDQFSVERPDGSNFTLKIRSTKLEDSAMYFCASSGWTGTNQPQHFGDGTRLSIL.

This chain links TRBV30 with TRBJ2-1, with D possibly matching TRBD2 (7 bases). Looked up from germline, CDR1 is GTSNPN and CDR2 is SVGIG (reference sequence). Trimming cost V 4 bases and J 7 bases, with 17 bases left between them. The CDR3 covers 14 residues. The CDR3 DNA reads TGTGCCTGGAAGGAGGGGGGGCCGTGGAATGAGCAGTTCTTC. It yields the protein CAWKEGGPWNEQFF. The full variable domain, rest sourced from reference TRBV30 and TRBJ2-1, is SQTIHQWPATLVQPVGSPLSLECTVEGTSNPNLYWYRQAAGRGLQLLFYSVGIGQISSEVPQNLSASRPQDRQFILSSKKLLLSDSGFYLCAWKEGGPWNEQFFGPGTRLTVL.

The V gene is TRBV6-2 or TRBV6-3, the J gene TRBJ2-3; no definite D call. From germline, CDR1 is MNHEY and CDR2 SVGEGT. Trimming removed 4 bases at V and 11 bases at J, with 13 bases between. CDR3 length: 12 residues. CDR3 nucleotide sequence: TGTGCCAGCAGTTTGCCCCGGGTGGGGCAGTATTTT. It is translated as CASSLPRVGQYF.

This clone was observed a handful of times. V and J are TRBV28 and TRBJ1-5, with D perhaps matching TRBD1 (6 bases). Germline loops: CDR1 MDHEN, CDR2 SYDVKM. The CDR3 extends over 13 amino acids. The V end lost 10 bases, the J end lost 1 base, and 11 bases lay between the germline ends. In nucleotides, the CDR3 is TGTGCCACCCGGGGGGGCAGCAATCAGCCCCAGCATTTT. Its translation is CATRGGSNQPQHF.

This chain joins TRBV7-2 and TRBJ2-1, with 8 bases lining up with TRBD2. After removal of 1 base from V and 2 bases from J, the junction contained 7 bases not matched to a gene. The germline CDR1 and CDR2 sequences are SGHTA and FQGNSA. This CDR3 has 17 residues. CDR3 sequence: CASSLEASGGAYNEQFF. CDR3 nucleotides: TGTGCCAGCAGCTTAGAAGCGAGCGGGGGCGCCTACAATGAGCAGTTCTTC.

V is TRBV6-5 and J is TRBJ1-5, with D perhaps TRBD1 (5 bases). Germline CDR1 reads MNHEY; CDR2 reads SVGAGI. The CDR3 consists of 14 residues. Trimming stripped 6 bases from V and 3 bases from J, with 12 bases between. The CDR3 DNA reads TGTGCCAGCAGCCTCGACAGCCCCAATCAGCCCCAGCATTTT. Translation gives CASSLDSPNQPQHF.